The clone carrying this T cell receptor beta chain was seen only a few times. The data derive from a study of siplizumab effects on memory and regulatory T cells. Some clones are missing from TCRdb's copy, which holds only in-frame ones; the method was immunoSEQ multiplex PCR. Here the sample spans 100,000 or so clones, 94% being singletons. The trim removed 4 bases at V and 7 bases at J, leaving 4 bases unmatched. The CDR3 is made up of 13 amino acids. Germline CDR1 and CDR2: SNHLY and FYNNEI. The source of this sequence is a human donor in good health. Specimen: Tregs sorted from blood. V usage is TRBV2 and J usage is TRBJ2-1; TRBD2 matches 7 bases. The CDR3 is CASSGTSLNEQFF. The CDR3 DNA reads TGTGCCAGCAGTGGGACTAGTCTGAATGAGCAGTTCTTC.